This T cell receptor beta chain was documented in a study of T cells after somatic rescue of genetic block. TCRdb keeps only in-frame clones here, not all; method: immunoSEQ multiplex PCR. The table includes roughly 70,000 clones, approximately 90% detected once. The CDR3 totals 13 residues. Germline V gene data show CDR1 as SGHRS and CDR2 as YFSETQ. V dropped 6 bases and J dropped 1 base, with 10 bases sitting between them. The clonotype comes from a middle-aged man. The chain links TRBV5-1 to TRBJ1-1; D gene ambiguous. Material for sequencing was peripheral blood mononuclear cells (PBMCs). DNA of the CDR3: TGCGCCAGCAACGAGACACCGAACACTGAAGCTTTCTTT. Encoded protein: CASNETPNTEAFF.